The text below deals with one T cell receptor beta chain. Original processing notes: Amplifying reference gene primers gave estimates of nucleated cell counts. Generated by immunoSEQ multiplex PCR, the TCRdb table keeps only in-frame clones and is missing some. That table supplies the V and J calls and clone size; D and trimming were determined from the DNA. The sample has approximately 200,000 clones; 88% are singletons. These data come from a study of blood T cell repertoires in COVID-19. Study summary: Acute-phase and convalescent COVID-19 samples originated in the United States, Italy and Spain. Sample material is recorded as cDNA or gDNA derived from T cells, B-cell-depleted T cells, or PBMCs.

V shed 2 bases, J shed 9 bases, and the junction held 4 bases outside the gene matches. The germline V gene has CDR1 MGHRA and CDR2 YSYEKL. CDR3 length: 15 residues. The V and J genes are TRBV4-1 and TRBJ2-1, with 13 bases matching TRBD2. Sequencing used peripheral blood. The origin of this receptor is a man aged 30 to 39 with acute or convalescent COVID-19. The CDR3 sequence: CASSQRLAGGGEQFF. As DNA, the CDR3 is TGCGCCAGCAGCCAACGACTAGCGGGAGGTGGTGAGCAGTTCTTC.